These 27 T cell receptor beta chains came from one sample sequenced in a study of identical twins. TCRdb re-called the 5' RACE reads with MiXCR, one entry per CDR3 protein. The sample consists of around 550,000 distinct CDR3 sequences, around 15% of them appearing once. These data also featured in a second study, about yellow fever vaccine responses in identical twins.

Material for sequencing was CD4+ T cells sorted from blood. These receptors were obtained from a woman under 30 in good health.

This rearrangement joins TRBV28 to TRBJ2-6; tentative D call: TRBD1 (6 bases). V was shortened by 6 bases and J by 2 bases, with 11 bases between the two germline ends. The CDR3 is made up of 15 amino acids. Germline CDR1 MDHEN, CDR2 SYDVKM. The CDR3 loop is CASSRKGAGANVLTF. The CDR3 nucleotides are TGTGCCAGCAGCCGAAAGGGGGCTGGGGCCAACGTCCTGACTTTC.

The genes are TRBV10-2 and TRBJ2-1; 7 bases line up with TRBD1. The V gene end was trimmed by 6 bases and the J gene end by 4 bases; junction bases not matched to a gene: 9. The CDR3 has 15 residues. From germline, CDR1 is WSHSY and CDR2 SAAADI. The CDR3 bases are TGCGCCAGCAGGGACTCAGGGGGTGGGTACAATGAGCAGTTCTTC. The encoded protein is CASRDSGGGYNEQFF.

This clonotype was seen a handful of times. The chain employs TRBV12-3 or TRBV12-4 and TRBJ2-3; 8 bases line up with TRBD1. This CDR3 spans 15 amino acids. The V and J ends lost 6 bases and 4 bases, in that order; junction bases with no gene match: 9. Here the CDR3 DNA reads TGTGCCAGCAGGCCCACTCAGGGGGCGGCAGATACGCAGTATTTT. Encoded protein: CASRPTQGAADTQYF.

This clonotype came up a few times. The V and J genes are TRBV5-5 and TRBJ2-3, with D perhaps matching TRBD1 (6 bases). CDR1 is SGHKS, CDR2 YYEKEE, per germline (reference sequence). The CDR3 length is 15 residues. With 3 bases removed from V and 3 bases from J, the gap between germline ends came to 14 bases. CDR3 sequence reads: CASSSRGLRTDTQYF. CDR3 bases: TGTGCCAGCAGCTCCAGGGGTTTGAGGACAGATACGCAGTATTTT.

The chain has TRBV7-8 and TRBJ2-7, with D perhaps given as TRBD1 or TRBD2 (5 bases each). Trimming cost V 1 base and J 0 bases, with 16 bases left between them. CDR1 is SGHVS and CDR2 is FQNEAQ in the germline V gene. CDR3 length: 17 residues. The CDR3 protein is CASSLVASGTTSYEQYV. The CDR3 nucleotides read TGTGCCAGCAGCTTAGTCGCCTCCGGGACGACCTCCTACGAGCAGTACGTC.

The rearrangement joins TRBV5-1 to TRBJ2-2, with 9 bases fitting TRBD1. CDR3 size: 14 residues. The V gene's germline CDR1 is SGHRS and CDR2 YFSETQ. Trimming removed 4 bases from V and 6 bases from J; junction bases left unmatched: 4. In nucleotides, the CDR3 is TGCGCCAGCAGCCTCGGGACAGGGCCCGGGGAGCTGTTTTTT. This gives the protein CASSLGTGPGELFF.

This clonotype was seen a handful of times. V usage is TRBV2 and J usage is TRBJ2-2; D may be TRBD2 (6 bases). This CDR3 spans 14 amino acids. The V gene lost 6 bases and the J gene lost 6 bases, with 14 bases spanning the gap. The V gene's germline CDR1 is SNHLY and CDR2 FYNNEI. This CDR3 is CASRPTGSSGELFF. The CDR3 nucleotides read TGTGCCAGCAGGCCCACCGGGAGCTCCGGGGAGCTGTTTTTT.

The chain links TRBV7-3 to TRBJ1-1, with D hard to call. CDR1 and CDR2 from the germline V gene are SGHTA and FQGTGA. V lost 1 base to trimming and J lost 1 base, with 7 bases between them. The CDR3 contains 14 residues. CDR3 region: CASSLSRANTEAFF. In nucleotides, the CDR3 is TGTGCCAGCAGCTTAAGTCGGGCGAACACTGAAGCTTTCTTT.

This chain connects TRBV20-1 to TRBJ2-3; 11 bases line up with TRBD2. The V gene end was trimmed by 6 bases and the J gene end by 0 bases; junction bases not matched to a gene: 17. Germline CDR1 is DFQATT and CDR2 is SNEGSKA (reference sequence). CDR3 length equals 19 residues. The CDR3 DNA sequence: TGCAGTGCCCCTAGGCCTGGGGGACTAGCGGCCCCTAGCACAGATACGCAGTATTTT. It encodes CSAPRPGGLAAPSTDTQYF.

At least ten counts were recorded for this clonotype. DNA for the CDR3: TGCAGCGTTGTGGCGGGGGGCCCCACAGATACGCAGTATTTT. Amino acids: CSVVAGGPTDTQYF. The chain is built from TRBV29-1 and TRBJ2-3, with 8 bases matching TRBD2. CDR3 length: 14 amino acids. V gave up 4 bases and J gave up 2 bases; unmatched junction bases: 5. The germline gives CDR1 SQVTM, CDR2 ANQGSEA.

The rearrangement joins TRBV28 to TRBJ2-3; TRBD2 might be the D (6 bases). V lost 7 bases and J 3 bases, leaving 17 bases between the germline ends. This CDR3 has 15 amino acids. The germline gives CDR1 MDHEN, CDR2 SYDVKM. The CDR3 sequence is CASNPPGGRTDTQYF. The CDR3 nucleotides are TGTGCCAGCAACCCCCCCGGGGGTAGGACAGATACGCAGTATTTT. The full variable domain, its missing parts supplied by reference TRBV28 and TRBJ2-3, is DVKVTQSSRYLVKRTGEKVFLECVQDMDHENMFWYRQDPGLGLRLIYFSYDVKMKEKGDIPEGYSVSREKKERFSLILESASTNQTSMYLCASNPPGGRTDTQYFGPGTRLTVL.

The chain employs TRBV10-3 and TRBJ1-2; D ambiguous. This CDR3 has 11 amino acids. Germline V gives CDR1 ENHRY, CDR2 SYGVKD. V lost 3 bases and J 9 bases, leaving 8 bases between the germline ends. The DNA for the CDR3 is TGTGCCATCAGTGATGGCAGGAGCTACACCTTC. This codes for CAISDGRSYTF.

This clonotype was picked up a small number of times. The V gene is TRBV6-5, the J gene TRBJ2-5, with a weak D call TRBD2 (6 bases). V was cut by 4 bases and J by 5 bases, with 11 bases left in between. Germline-derived CDR1 and CDR2 are MNHEY and SVGAGI. The CDR3 extends over 13 amino acids. In nucleotides, the CDR3 is TGTGCCAGCAGTTGGGGCGGGGCGGAGACCCAGTACTTC. Encoded protein: CASSWGGAETQYF.

This clonotype appeared a few times. The chain carries TRBV29-1 and TRBJ1-2; 10 positions match TRBD1. The CDR3 extends over 12 amino acids. The V and J ends lost 7 bases and 3 bases, in that order; junction bases with no gene match: 2. CDR1 is SQVTM and CDR2 is ANQGSEA in the germline V gene. DNA of the CDR3: TGCAGCGGGACAGGGGGGGACTATGGCTACACCTTC. It yields the protein CSGTGGDYGYTF.

The CDR3 spells CASSLGTSLQETQYF. The CDR3 region has the DNA TGCGCCAGCAGCTTGGGTACTAGCCTCCAAGAGACCCAGTACTTC. This chain joins TRBV5-1 and TRBJ2-5; the D gene is possibly TRBD2 (6 bases). The CDR3 is made up of 15 amino acids. V was pared by 0 bases and J by 1 base, with 10 bases between. The germline CDR1 and CDR2 sequences are SGHRS and YFSETQ.

This clonotype was seen a few times. The rearrangement links TRBV2 to TRBJ1-3, with D possibly TRBD1 on 5 matching bases. Trimming took off 0 bases at V and 0 bases at J, with 6 bases between the two ends. The CDR3 length is 15 residues. In germline, CDR1 is SNHLY, CDR2 FYNNEI. CDR3 DNA: TGTGCCAGCAGTGAAGCGGGACTCTCTGGAAACACCATATATTTT. Its protein product is CASSEAGLSGNTIYF.

This clonotype was found many times. The gene calls are TRBV12-3 or TRBV12-4 and TRBJ1-2; TRBD1 is a possible D gene (6 bases). V lost 4 bases, J lost 2 bases, and 11 bases lay in between. The CDR3 sequence is 14 residues long. CDR3 coding DNA: TGTGCCAGCAGTTCGCAGAGGGGGAACTATGGCTACACCTTC. Translated: CASSSQRGNYGYTF.

V usage is TRBV11-2 and J usage is TRBJ2-2; D uncertain. Trimming took 3 bases from V and 5 from J, leaving 10 bases between them. Per the germline V gene, CDR1 is SGHAT and CDR2 is FQNNGV. There are 14 residues in the CDR3. DNA of the CDR3: TGTGCCAGCAGCTTTTGGACGGATACCGGGGAGCTGTTTTTT. It codes for CASSFWTDTGELFF. Full variable domain (remainder filled in from reference TRBV11-2 and TRBJ2-2): EAGVAQSPRYKIIEKRQSVAFWCNPISGHATLYWYQQILGQGPKLLIQFQNNGVVDDSQLPKDRFSAERLKGVDSTLKIQPAKLEDSAVYLCASSFWTDTGELFFGEGSRLTVL.

The gene calls are TRBV24-1 and TRBJ2-3, with D possibly TRBD1 on 5 matching bases. The CDR3 has 13 residues. CDR1 and CDR2 (germline): KGHDR, SFDVKD. V was trimmed by 9 bases and J by 2 bases, leaving 11 bases between them. CDR3 sequence: CATGQGSTDTQYF. CDR3 in DNA: TGTGCCACCGGCCAGGGCTCCACAGATACGCAGTATTTT.

This clonotype was seen only once. The chain employs TRBV20-1 and TRBJ2-3; D not resolved. The CDR3 consists of 13 residues. The germline V and J ends were trimmed by 6 bases and 2 bases, with 12 bases remaining between them. CDR1 DFQATT and CDR2 SNEGSKA come from the germline V gene (reference sequence). The CDR3 DNA sequence: TGCAGTGCCCCCGACCCATACACAGATACGCAGTATTTT. Translated, it gives CSAPDPYTDTQYF.

This clonotype was seen only a few times. This chain connects TRBV20-1 to TRBJ1-1, with a tentative D call TRBD1 (6 bases). Trimming removed 6 bases from V and 2 bases from J, with 34 bases in between. Germline CDR1 DFQATT, CDR2 SNEGSKA (reference sequence). The CDR3 sequence is 20 residues long. The CDR3 is CSASKVGGSSRETINTEAFF. As DNA, the CDR3 is TGCAGTGCGTCTAAAGTTGGGGGCTCTTCTCGCGAGACTATAAACACTGAAGCTTTCTTT.

The rearrangement uses TRBV18 and TRBJ1-1; D is unclear. The germline V and J ends were trimmed by 3 bases and 1 base, with 6 bases remaining between them. The CDR3 contains 13 residues. Germline V lookup: CDR1 KGHSH, CDR2 LQKENI. CDR3 region: CASSPQWNTEAFF. The CDR3 DNA reads TGTGCCAGCTCACCGCAGTGGAACACTGAAGCTTTCTTT.

The chain links TRBV15 to TRBJ1-1; D ambiguous. Trimming shortened V by 3 bases and J by 2 bases, and 10 bases separated the two germline ends. The CDR3 totals 14 residues. In germline, CDR1 is LNHNV, CDR2 YYDKDF (reference sequence). Written as DNA, the CDR3 is TGTGCCACCAGCAGGGACGGGAGAAACACTGAAGCTTTCTTT. Its protein is CATSRDGRNTEAFF.

The chain carries TRBV18 and TRBJ2-5, with 12 positions matching TRBD2. Germline CDR1 reads KGHSH; CDR2 reads LQKENI. This CDR3 comprises 16 residues. J gave up 0 bases and V 4 bases, and 3 bases lay outside the gene matches. The CDR3 DNA reads TGTGCCAGCTCACATCGGACTAGCGGGGACCAAGAGACCCAGTACTTC. As protein: CASSHRTSGDQETQYF. Using reference TRBV18 and TRBJ2-5 for the parts outside the CDR3, the full variable domain is NAGVMQNPRHLVRRRGQEARLRCSPMKGHSHVYWYRQLPEEGLKFMVYLQKENIIDESGMPKERFSAEFPKEGPSILRIQQVVRGDSAAYFCASSHRTSGDQETQYFGPGTRLLVL.

The chain has TRBV18 and TRBJ2-1; 7 bases fit TRBD2. The CDR3 has 14 amino acids. Per the germline V gene, CDR1 is KGHSH and CDR2 is LQKENI. The V gene end was trimmed by 2 bases and the J gene end by 5 bases; junction bases not matched to a gene: 3. The CDR3 sequence: CASSPGTTHNEQFF. CDR3 nucleotides: TGTGCCAGCTCACCAGGGACTACACACAATGAGCAGTTCTTC.

The table lists this clonotype with a few counts. V usage is TRBV10-3 and J usage is TRBJ1-5; D is unresolved. Trimming shortened V by 0 bases and J by 6 bases, and 6 bases separated the two germline ends. In germline, CDR1 is ENHRY, CDR2 SYGVKD. The CDR3 runs 13 residues. CDR3 loop: CAISESTVQPQHF. CDR3 coding DNA: TGTGCCATCAGTGAGTCGACCGTTCAGCCCCAGCATTTT.

The V call is TRBV3-1, the J call TRBJ2-1, with 8 bases that match TRBD2. Germline-derived CDR1 and CDR2 are LGHDT and YNNKEL (reference sequence). The CDR3 contains 16 residues. Germline trimming cut 1 base from V and 3 bases from J; bases unmatched to any gene: 5. CDR3 sequence: CASSQGNSGVYNEQFF. The DNA of the CDR3 is TGTGCCAGCAGCCAAGGGAATAGCGGGGTCTACAATGAGCAGTTCTTC.